This TCR beta chain was captured in a study of blood T cell repertoires in COVID-19. Authors' processing steps: Reference gene primers were amplified, and this amplification served to estimate nucleated cell counts. Clones were read by immunoSEQ multiplex PCR, and TCRdb kept only the in-frame ones, dropping some. V and J calls and clone size are as listed in that table; D and trimming were resolved from the DNA. The repertoire holds about 230,000 clones, 65% to 90% seen once, with 1.4% in the top ten. Trimming pared 3 bases from V and 3 bases from J, leaving 8 bases between. The CDR3 runs 13 residues. From germline, CDR1 is KGHSH and CDR2 LQKENI.

The V gene is TRBV18, the J gene TRBJ1-1; no clear D gene. Sequencing was done on a sample of peripheral blood. This TCR was recovered from a woman aged 40 to 55 who had recovered from COVID-19. The CDR3 here is CASSPIGYTEAFF. Here the CDR3 DNA reads TGTGCCAGCTCACCTATCGGGTACACTGAAGCTTTCTTT.